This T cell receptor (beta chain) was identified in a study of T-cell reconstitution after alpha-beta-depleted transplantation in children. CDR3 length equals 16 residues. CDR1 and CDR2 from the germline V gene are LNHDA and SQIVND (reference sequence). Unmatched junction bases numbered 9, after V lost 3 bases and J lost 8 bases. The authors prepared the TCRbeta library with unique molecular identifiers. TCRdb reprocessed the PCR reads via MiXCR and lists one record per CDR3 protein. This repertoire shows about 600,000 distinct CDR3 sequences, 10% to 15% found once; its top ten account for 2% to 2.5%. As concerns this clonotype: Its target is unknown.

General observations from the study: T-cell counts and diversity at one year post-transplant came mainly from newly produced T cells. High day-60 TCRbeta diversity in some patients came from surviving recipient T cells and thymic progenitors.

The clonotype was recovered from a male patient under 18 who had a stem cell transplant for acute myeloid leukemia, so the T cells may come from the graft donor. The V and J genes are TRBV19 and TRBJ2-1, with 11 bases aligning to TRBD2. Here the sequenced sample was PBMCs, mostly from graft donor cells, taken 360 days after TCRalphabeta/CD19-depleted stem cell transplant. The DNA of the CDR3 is TGTGCCAGTAGTATTTTAGCGGGAGGGCTTACGGATGAGCAGTTCTTC. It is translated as CASSILAGGLTDEQFF.